The 2 T cell receptor beta chains below were found in one sample sequenced in a study of blood T cell repertoires in COVID-19. Profiled with immunoSEQ multiplex PCR; TCRdb holds only in-frame clones, not every one. The data hold some 200,000 clones, with around 81% observed a single time. The sequenced material came from peripheral blood. Receptors were obtained from a human donor with acute or convalescent COVID-19. The donor label of this sample is uncertain.

CDR3 protein: CASSQSASGSGRTTGELFF. Here the CDR3 DNA reads TGTGCCAGCAGCCAAAGTGCGTCTGGGTCAGGTCGAACCACCGGGGAGCTGTTTTTT. The chain employs TRBV3-1 (or the pseudogene TRBV3-2) and TRBJ2-2; D remains unclear. The CDR3 runs 19 residues. Germline V lookup: CDR1 LGHDT, CDR2 YNNKEL (reference sequence). Trimming left V 2 bases short and J 4 bases short, with 23 bases between.

The chain recombines TRBV15 with TRBJ2-7, with 9 bases aligning to TRBD1. CDR1 and CDR2 (germline): LNHNV, YYDKDF (reference sequence). Trimming at V came to 3 bases and at J to 6 bases, leaving 3 bases not matched to a gene. This CDR3 contains 13 residues. The CDR3 reads CATSRDRGPEQYF. The CDR3 coding sequence is TGTGCCACCAGCAGGGACAGGGGACCCGAGCAGTACTTC.